Reported below is one T cell receptor beta chain. Negative magnetic isolation gave CD8+ and CD4+ cells; FACS enriched CD8+ TEMRA. The data originate from a study of CD8 T cells in Susac syndrome. Random-hexamer reverse transcription was applied to about 0.5 to 1 ug RNA. MiXCR, applied by TCRdb to the immunoSEQ multiplex PCR reads, yields one record per CDR3 protein. The sample consists of some 180,000 distinct CDR3 sequences, under 95% of them appearing once. Sequenced: CD4+ T cells from PBMCs. This TCR was sampled from a human donor in good health.

CDR3 protein: CASSSRDRGWDTQYF. For the CDR3, the DNA is TGTGCCAGCAGTAGCCGGGACAGGGGATGGGATACGCAGTATTTT. The V call is TRBV6-6, the J call TRBJ2-3, with 10 bases lining up with TRBD1. J lost 6 bases, V lost 5 bases, and 8 bases had no gene match. CDR1 MNHNY and CDR2 SVGAGI come from the germline V gene (reference sequence). The CDR3 length is 15 residues.